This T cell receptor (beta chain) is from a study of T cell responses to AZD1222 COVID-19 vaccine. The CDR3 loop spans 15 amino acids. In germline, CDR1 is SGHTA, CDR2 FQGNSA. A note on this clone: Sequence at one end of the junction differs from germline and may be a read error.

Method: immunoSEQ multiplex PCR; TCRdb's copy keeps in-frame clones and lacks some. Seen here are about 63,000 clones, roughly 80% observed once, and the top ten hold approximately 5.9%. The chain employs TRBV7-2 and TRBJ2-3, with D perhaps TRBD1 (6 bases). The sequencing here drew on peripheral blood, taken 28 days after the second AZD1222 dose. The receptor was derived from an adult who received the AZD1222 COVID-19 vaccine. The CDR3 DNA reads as TGTACCAGCAGCGTAGCGTCCCCAGGGGCCTATACGCAGTATTTT. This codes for CTSSVASPGAYTQYF.